This T cell receptor beta chain was documented in a study of identical twins. Study-wide results and caveats: The study reached conclusions through statistical analysis that was cross-sectional, not following the same donors. Insertions were fewer in abundant cord blood beta clonotypes, whereas memory repertoires showed none of this pattern.

TCRdb analysed the 5' RACE reads with MiXCR anew, one entry per CDR3 protein. The table has hundreds of thousands of distinct CDR3 sequences, 5.5% to 7.5% seen once. A few counts support this clonotype. Its antigen remains unknown. Trimming cost V 1 base and J 4 bases, with 13 bases left between them. Germline assignment: CDR1 SGHTA and CDR2 FQGTGA. This CDR3 spans 15 amino acids. What was sequenced was naive T cells sorted from blood. The source is a man aged 18 to 29 in good health. This chain uses TRBV7-3 with TRBJ1-1; D may be TRBD1 (6 bases). The CDR3 region has the DNA TGTGCCAGCAGCTTAAATTCAGGGGAAGGCACTGAAGCTTTCTTT. Translation gives CASSLNSGEGTEAFF. Full variable domain (missing parts from reference TRBV7-3 and TRBJ1-1): GAGVSQTPSNKVTEKGKYVELRCDPISGHTALYWYRQSLGQGPEFLIYFQGTGAADDSGLPNDRFFAVRPEGSVSTLKIQRTERGDSAVYLCASSLNSGEGTEAFFGQGTRLTVV.